This TCR beta chain originates from a study of blood T cell repertoires in COVID-19. Using immunoSEQ multiplex PCR, the repertoire was profiled, and TCRdb retains in-frame clones only, with some absent. The sample lists about 210,000 clones; 80% to 90% were seen once. The CDR3 is 15 amino acids. In germline, CDR1 is SGHDN, CDR2 FVKESK. V lost 4 bases and J lost 7; bases outside the gene matches: 7. This clonotype originated in a man between 35 and 55 years old with acute or convalescent COVID-19. Sequenced input: peripheral blood. The chain couples TRBV14 to TRBJ2-2; 9 nucleotides line up with TRBD1. As DNA, the CDR3 is TGTGCCAGCAGCCCCCGGGACAGGGCAGGCGGGGAGCTGTTTTTT. Amino acids: CASSPRDRAGGELFF. The full variable domain, rest sourced from reference TRBV14 and TRBJ2-2, is EAGVTQFPSHSVIEKGQTVTLRCDPISGHDNLYWYRRVMGKEIKFLLHFVKESKQDESGMPNNRFLAERTGGTYSTLKVQPAELEDSGVYFCASSPRDRAGGELFFGEGSRLTVL.